The subject of this entry is one T cell receptor beta chain. This record belongs to a study of blood T cell repertoires in COVID-19. Whole-study context: COVID-19 samples collected from the United States, Italy and Spain covered acute and convalescent phases. PBMCs, B-cell-depleted T cells, or T cells provided the cDNA or gDNA that made up the material.

CDR3 size: 8 residues. Trimming stripped 6 bases from V and 14 bases from J, with 5 bases between. Germline V gene data show CDR1 as MNHEY and CDR2 as SMNVEV (reference sequence). Original processing notes: Amplification of reference gene primers provided the estimated nucleated cell counts. Measured with immunoSEQ multiplex PCR; TCRdb has only the in-frame clones, and not every one. The V and J calls and clone size were taken over from that table, and D and trimming were inferred from the DNA. The table has about 55,000 clones, roughly 87% seen once. Sequencing input: peripheral blood. The sequence came from a woman aged 55-70 years with acute or convalescent COVID-19. This chain connects TRBV27 to TRBJ2-1; D gene unclear. DNA of the CDR3: TGTGCCAGCAGCCGAGAGTTCTTC. Translating it yields CASSREFF.